Shown below are 17 T cell receptor beta chains from a single sample sequenced in a study of T cell repertoires in cytomegalovirus infection. No antigen is known for these receptors. TCRdb reprocessed the reads via MiXCR and lists one record per CDR3 protein. The repertoire consists of about 570,000 distinct CDR3 sequences, with about 39% occurring once and the leading ten covering 48%. The source material was cultured PBMCs, sampled from culture after CMV antigen stimulation. The receptors were sampled from a human donor in good health (CMV status not recorded). Some clones in this sample may be carry-over from other donors' samples.

The chain joins TRBV7-2 to TRBJ1-2; 10 nucleotides match TRBD1. The CDR3 contains 18 residues. Trimming cost V 1 base and J 0 bases; bases outside gene matches: 8. Germline values: CDR1 SGHTA, CDR2 FQGNSA. CDR3 loop: CASSLVPGQGRPNYGYTF. The CDR3 DNA sequence: TGTGCCAGCAGCTTAGTTCCGGGACAGGGGCGTCCTAACTATGGCTACACCTTC.

The J gene is TRBJ1-3, the V gene TRBV7-8; D is ambiguous. The CDR3 runs 17 residues. The germline V and J ends were trimmed by 1 base and 0 bases, with 13 bases remaining between them. Germline V lookup: CDR1 SGHVS, CDR2 FQNEAQ. DNA for the CDR3: TGTGCCAGCAGCTTAGAAATGCCGCTGAGCTCTGGAAACACCATATATTTT. Translation gives CASSLEMPLSSGNTIYF.

The rearrangement links TRBV29-1 to TRBJ1-1; D possibly corresponds to TRBD1 (5 bases). The CDR3 contains 12 residues. Germline V gene data show CDR1 as SQVTM and CDR2 as ANQGSEA. CDR3 DNA sequence: TGCAACGGGGGGATGACGGGCGCTGAAGCTTTCTTT. Translated, it gives CNGGMTGAEAFF.

The V gene is TRBV23-1, the J gene TRBJ2-1, with TRBD2 as a possible D gene (6 bases). TRBV23-1 is given ORF status, its function remaining uncertain. Trimming cost V 1 base and J 2 bases, with 18 bases left between them. This CDR3 contains 18 residues. The CDR3 protein is CASSQWPWVAGPYNEQFF. The CDR3 DNA sequence: TGCGCCAGCAGTCAATGGCCTTGGGTGGCGGGACCCTACAATGAGCAGTTCTTC.

In its sample, this clonotype was seen once. The chain uses TRBV7-2 and TRBJ1-2, with TRBD1 identical over 7 bases. The germline gives CDR1 SGHTA, CDR2 FQGNSA. The CDR3 runs to 16 residues. After removal of 0 bases from V and 5 bases from J, the junction contained 9 bases not matched to a gene. CDR3 region: CTSSLAGGGAGYGYTF. CDR3 nucleotides: TGTACCAGCAGCTTAGCGGGAGGGGGCGCCGGGTATGGCTACACCTTC.

The V gene is TRBV20-1, the J gene TRBJ2-6; D call uncertain. V was clipped by 0 bases and J by 4 bases, with 4 bases between them. Looked up from germline, CDR1 is DFQATT and CDR2 is SNEGSKA (reference sequence). This CDR3 has 13 residues. The CDR3 spells CSAREPGANVLTF. CDR3 coding DNA: TGCAGTGCTAGAGAGCCGGGGGCCAACGTCCTGACTTTC.

This clonotype was found many times. The V and J genes are TRBV7-2 and TRBJ2-1; 9 nucleotides agree with TRBD2. This CDR3 comprises 19 residues. Germline trimming cut 0 bases from V and 4 bases from J; bases unmatched to any gene: 13. Germline values: CDR1 SGHTA, CDR2 FQGNSA. The CDR3 region is CASSLAVRGVAGVYNEQFF. The CDR3 DNA follows: TGTGCCAGCAGCTTAGCCGTAAGGGGGGTAGCGGGAGTTTACAATGAGCAGTTCTTC. The complete variable domain, with remaining parts taken from reference TRBV7-2 and TRBJ2-1, reads GAGVSQSPSNKVTEKGKDVELRCDPISGHTALYWYRQSLGQGLEFLIYFQGNSAPDKSGLPSDRFSAERTGGSVSTLTIQRTQQEDSAVYLCASSLAVRGVAGVYNEQFFGPGTRLTVL.

This clonotype was seen only a few times. This chain connects TRBV4-3 to TRBJ1-2; no reliable D call. V was clipped by 0 bases and J by 1 base, with 9 bases between them. This CDR3 contains 15 residues. The germline V gene encodes CDR1 LGHNA and CDR2 YSLEER. In DNA form, the CDR3 reads TGCGCCAGCAGCCAAGACTACAGCAATAACTATGGCTACACCTTC. Protein: CASSQDYSNNYGYTF.

This clonotype was seen more than once but under ten times. The J gene is TRBJ2-3, the V gene TRBV29-1, with a tentative D call TRBD2 (6 bases). Germline V gives CDR1 SQVTM, CDR2 ANQGSEA. The CDR3 sequence is 13 residues long. V was trimmed by 5 bases and J by 3 bases, leaving 12 bases between them. CDR3 residues: CSVYGGITDTQYF. The DNA of the CDR3 is TGCAGCGTTTATGGCGGGATAACAGATACGCAGTATTTT.

V and J are TRBV12-3 or TRBV12-4 and TRBJ2-7; no definite D call. V gave up 6 bases and J gave up 3 bases, with 12 bases separating them. The CDR3 contains 13 residues. This CDR3 reads CASRPGPNYEQYF. In nucleotides, the CDR3 is TGTGCCAGCAGGCCCGGACCTAACTACGAGCAGTACTTC.

The genes are TRBV7-2 and TRBJ2-3, with D possibly being TRBD1 (5 bases). This CDR3 region has 15 residues. Looked up from germline, CDR1 is SGHTA and CDR2 is FQGNSA. Trimming stripped 2 bases from V and 2 bases from J, with 11 bases between. The CDR3 DNA reads TGTGCCAGCAGCTTATGGGGCACCCTCACAGATACGCAGTATTTT. Its protein is CASSLWGTLTDTQYF.

The J gene is TRBJ2-5, the V gene TRBV5-4; 12 bases align to TRBD2. The CDR3 runs 17 residues. J was trimmed by 4 bases and V by 4 bases; bases with no gene match: 11. From germline, CDR1 is SGHNT and CDR2 YYREEE (reference sequence). The CDR3: CASSPWASGGALETQYF. CDR3 nucleotide sequence: TGTGCCAGCAGCCCCTGGGCTAGCGGGGGGGCCTTAGAGACCCAGTACTTC. The full variable domain, with the rest looked up from reference TRBV5-4 and TRBJ2-5, is ETGVTQSPTHLIKTRGQQVTLRCSSQSGHNTVSWYQQALGQGPQFIFQYYREEENGRGNFPPRFSGLQFPNYSSELNVNALELDDSALYLCASSPWASGGALETQYFGPGTRLLVL.

V and J are TRBV7-6 and TRBJ2-7; the D gene is possibly TRBD2 (6 bases). The V and J ends lost 5 bases and 5 bases respectively, with 19 bases between them. CDR3 length: 15 amino acids. Germline V gene data show CDR1 as SGHVS and CDR2 as FNYEAQ. CDR3 DNA sequence: TGTGCCAGCAGCCCATTACCGGGGGAGCGGGACGAGCAGTACTTC. Residues: CASSPLPGERDEQYF. Supplemented by reference TRBV7-6 and TRBJ2-7, the full variable domain reads GAGVSQSPRYKVTKRGQDVALRCDPISGHVSLYWYRQALGQGPEFLTYFNYEAQQDKSGLPNDRFSAERPEGSISTLTIQRTEQRDSAMYRCASSPLPGERDEQYFGPGTRLTVT.

This clonotype was detected a few times. V gene TRBV7-2 combines with J gene TRBJ2-2; D perhaps matches TRBD1 (5 bases). The ends were cut back, 11 bases at V and 0 bases at J, with 10 bases in the middle. CDR3 length: 13 residues. Per the germline V gene, CDR1 is SGHTA and CDR2 is FQGNSA. DNA for the CDR3: TGTGCCTTAAGGACACCGAACACCGGGGAGCTGTTTTTT. This gives the protein CALRTPNTGELFF.

The J gene is TRBJ2-3, the V gene TRBV19; 7 bases align to TRBD1. Germline-derived CDR1 and CDR2 are LNHDA and SQIVND (reference sequence). The CDR3 contains 15 residues. J was trimmed by 3 bases and V by 9 bases; bases with no gene match: 12. The CDR3 protein is CASNHRGPVTDTQYF. The CDR3 bases are TGTGCCAGCAACCACAGGGGTCCGGTGACAGATACGCAGTATTTT. Based on the CDR3 plus reference TRBV19 and TRBJ2-3, the full variable domain is DGGITQSPKYLFRKEGQNVTLSCEQNLNHDAMYWYRQDPGQGLRLIYYSQIVNDFQKGDIAEGYSVSREKKESFPLTVTSAQKNPTAFYLCASNHRGPVTDTQYFGPGTRLTVL.

There are a few counts of this clonotype. The CDR3 DNA follows: TGTGCCAGCAGCCATGGGGAGGGCACCGGGGAGCTGTTTTTT. Its translation: CASSHGEGTGELFF. This chain uses TRBV3-1 with TRBJ2-2; the match to TRBD2 covers 7 bases. Germline V gives CDR1 LGHDT, CDR2 YNNKEL (reference sequence). Unmatched junction bases numbered 2, after V lost 3 bases and J lost 4 bases. This CDR3 has 14 residues.

On this clonotype: It may be a read error: a sequence one base away is much more abundant. The chain uses TRBV6-6 and TRBJ1-1; no reliable D call. Trimming shortened V by 2 bases and J by 3 bases, and 4 bases separated the two germline ends. The CDR3 is 12 amino acids. From germline, CDR1 is MNHNY and CDR2 SVGAGI (reference sequence). CDR3 sequence (DNA): TGTGCCAGCAGTTACGTGGACACTGAAGCTTTCTTT. Amino acid sequence: CASSYVDTEAFF.